These 9 T cell receptor beta chains were all obtained from the same sample, sequenced in a study of OX40 agonist ivuxolimab in advanced cancers. The data were produced by immunoSEQ multiplex PCR, yet TCRdb's version contains in-frame clones alone and is incomplete. Among around 83,000 clones listed, about 91% were seen once. Specimen: CD4+ or CD8+ T cells sorted from blood, collected in a trial of the OX40 agonist ivuxolimab. These receptors all stem from an adult with an advanced solid tumor such as melanoma, head and neck, liver or kidney cancer.

The rearrangement joins TRBV30 to TRBJ2-1, with no clear D. V lost 3 bases to trimming and J lost 6 bases, with 9 bases between them. The germline CDR1 and CDR2 sequences are GTSNPN and SVGIG (reference sequence). This CDR3 has 12 amino acids. The CDR3 reads CAWRTGGNEQFF. CDR3 nucleotides: TGTGCCTGGAGAACCGGTGGCAATGAGCAGTTCTTC.

V is TRBV7-6 and J is TRBJ2-1, with 7 bases fitting TRBD2. V lost 5 bases, J lost 4 bases, and 14 bases stayed unmatched. The length of the CDR3 is 17 residues. CDR1 is SGHVS, CDR2 FNYEAQ, per germline. The CDR3 here is CASSPSPQAGLYNEQFF. As DNA, the CDR3 is TGTGCCAGCAGCCCTAGCCCCCAAGCGGGGTTATACAATGAGCAGTTCTTC.

The chain employs TRBV5-1 and TRBJ2-5, with TRBD2 identical over 8 bases. Germline values: CDR1 SGHRS, CDR2 YFSETQ. This CDR3 contains 14 residues. V shed 2 bases and J 5 bases; nucleotides not matched to a gene: 5. The CDR3 sequence: CASSLGTRVETQYF. The CDR3 DNA follows: TGCGCCAGCAGCTTAGGGACTAGAGTTGAGACCCAGTACTTC.

The V call is TRBV6-4, the J call TRBJ1-2; D possibly corresponds to TRBD1 (5 bases). V gave up 7 bases and J gave up 6 bases, with 21 bases separating them. CDR3 length: 15 amino acids. Germline loops: CDR1 MRHNA, CDR2 SNTAGT. CDR3 residues: CASMTLRGENHGYTF. CDR3 coding DNA: TGTGCCAGCATGACCCTCAGAGGGGAGAACCATGGCTACACCTTC.

The CDR3 region is CASSLDSIYNEQFF. The CDR3 coding sequence is TGTGCCAGCAGCCTCGACAGCATCTACAATGAGCAGTTCTTC. The chain carries TRBV7-2 and TRBJ2-1; the D gene is possibly TRBD1 (5 bases). This CDR3 comprises 14 residues. Per the germline V gene, CDR1 is SGHTA and CDR2 is FQGNSA. Trimming removed 5 bases at V and 3 bases at J, with 11 bases between.

This chain joins TRBV9 and TRBJ2-2; 7 bases fit TRBD2. CDR3 size: 15 residues. V shed 2 bases, J shed 1 base, and the junction held 2 bases outside the gene matches. The germline gives CDR1 SGDLS, CDR2 YYNGEE. The CDR3 sequence is CASSVGGRNTGELFF. In nucleotides, the CDR3 is TGTGCCAGCAGCGTGGGCGGGAGGAACACCGGGGAGCTGTTTTTT.

As for this clone: The junction departs from germline at one end; a sequencing error may be responsible. V and J are TRBV19 and TRBJ2-3; 16 nucleotides align to TRBD2. Germline lookup yields CDR1 LNHDA and CDR2 SQIVND (reference sequence). The length of the CDR3 is 18 residues. The CDR3 is CASDPGLAGGPGTDTQYF. CDR3 in DNA: TGTGCCAGCGATCCGGGACTAGCGGGAGGGCCGGGCACAGATACGCAATATTTT.

This sequence joins TRBV19 and TRBJ2-7; 10 bases agree with TRBD1. The CDR3 sequence is 16 residues long. V gave up 2 bases and J gave up 2 bases; unmatched junction bases: 6. Germline V gene data show CDR1 as LNHDA and CDR2 as SQIVND (reference sequence). CDR3 DNA: TGTGCCAGTAGTATAAAACCGGGACAGGGGCCCTACGAGCAGTACTTC. This translates into CASSIKPGQGPYEQYF.

The V and J genes are TRBV27 and TRBJ2-1; no clear D. This CDR3 has 16 amino acids. Germline CDR1 and CDR2: MNHEY and SMNVEV (reference sequence). V lost 4 bases, J lost 2 bases, and 15 bases lay in between. The CDR3 DNA is TGTGCCAGCAGTTCCCCTGTGCAGGCCCCCTACAATGAGCAGTTCTTC. Amino acids: CASSSPVQAPYNEQFF.